This TCR beta chain came from a study of T-cell memory formation after mild COVID-19. TCRdb processed the 5' RACE reads anew with MiXCR; each CDR3 protein has one entry. The table lists about 360,000 distinct CDR3 sequences, 13% to 15% of them singletons. The source is a man in his late teens or twenties who had mild COVID-19 (a few samples of this study predate the infection). Cell type and time point are not known. Sequenced material: PBMCs or a T cell subset sorted from them (not recorded which).

The CDR3 sequence: CASTLEGLNTEAFF. The CDR3 DNA follows: TGTGCCAGCACCCTGGAAGGCTTGAACACTGAAGCTTTCTTT. V gene TRBV28 combines with J gene TRBJ1-1, with unresolved D. Germline values: CDR1 MDHEN, CDR2 SYDVKM. The CDR3 contains 14 residues. V lost 7 bases to trimming and J lost 0 bases, with 12 bases between them.